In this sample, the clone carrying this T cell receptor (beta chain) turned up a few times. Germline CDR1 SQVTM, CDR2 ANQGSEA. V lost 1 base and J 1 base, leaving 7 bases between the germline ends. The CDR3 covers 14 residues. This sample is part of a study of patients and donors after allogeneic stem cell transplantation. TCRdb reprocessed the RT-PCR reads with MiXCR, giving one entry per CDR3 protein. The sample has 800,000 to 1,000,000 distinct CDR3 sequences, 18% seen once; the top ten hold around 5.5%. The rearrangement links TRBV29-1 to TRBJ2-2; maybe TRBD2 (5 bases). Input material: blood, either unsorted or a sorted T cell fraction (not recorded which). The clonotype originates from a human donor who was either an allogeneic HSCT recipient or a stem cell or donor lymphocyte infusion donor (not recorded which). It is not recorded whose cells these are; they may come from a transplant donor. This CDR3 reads CSVEVRGNTGELFF. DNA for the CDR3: TGCAGCGTTGAAGTACGGGGGAACACCGGGGAGCTGTTTTTT.